Each of the 16 T cell receptor beta chains below was sequenced from the same sample in a study of spatial heterogeneity in lung cancer. Time point given: blood at routine non-recurrence follow-up after resection. Sequencing of whole RNA from tumor, nontumor lung or frozen PBMC involved no sorting. One entry per CDR3 protein, called by TCRdb with MiXCR from the 5' RACE reads. The data contain some 110,000 distinct CDR3 sequences, about 12% of them singletons. The sequencing used PBMCs, collected at follow-up. These receptors were taken from a male donor with early-stage non-small cell lung cancer.

Only a few counts were recorded for this clonotype. The chain joins TRBV20-1 to TRBJ1-2; D possibly corresponds to TRBD1 (5 bases). This CDR3 has 12 residues. CDR1 and CDR2 from the germline V gene are DFQATT and SNEGSKA (reference sequence). The V end was cut by 3 bases, the J end by 2 bases, with 7 bases between. This CDR3 reads CSASGTNYGYTF. The CDR3 bases are TGCAGTGCTAGTGGGACCAACTATGGCTACACCTTC.

The CDR3 sequence: CASCPGQRGYEQYF. The CDR3 DNA sequence: TGTGCCAGCTGTCCTGGACAGCGTGGATACGAGCAGTACTTC. The chain is built from TRBV6-6 and TRBJ2-7, with a weak D call TRBD1 (6 bases). Trimming cost V 8 bases and J 4 bases, with 18 bases left between them. CDR1 MNHNY and CDR2 SVGAGI come from the germline V gene (reference sequence). This CDR3 spans 14 amino acids.

The J gene is TRBJ1-5, the V gene TRBV18; weak D call: TRBD1 (6 bases). The CDR3 has 16 residues. CDR1 is KGHSH, CDR2 LQKENI, per germline. The ends were cut back, 4 bases at V and 1 base at J, with 14 bases in the middle. In DNA form, the CDR3 reads TGTGCCAGCTCACGAAACCGTCAGGGGAGCAATCAGCCCCAGCATTTT. Protein sequence: CASSRNRQGSNQPQHF. Full variable domain (missing parts from reference TRBV18 and TRBJ1-5): NAGVMQNPRHLVRRRGQEARLRCSPMKGHSHVYWYRQLPEEGLKFMVYLQKENIIDESGMPKERFSAEFPKEGPSILRIQQVVRGDSAAYFCASSRNRQGSNQPQHFGDGTRLSIL.

This clonotype has a single count. The rearrangement links TRBV2 to TRBJ1-6; D is unclear. Trimming removed 6 bases from V and 10 bases from J, with 16 bases in between. This CDR3 contains 14 residues. Germline CDR1 is SNHLY and CDR2 is FYNNEI. The CDR3 bases are TGTGCCAGCAGATTAGACGGCGCGAGATCACCCCTCCACTTT. The encoded protein is CASRLDGARSPLHF.

The genes are TRBV24-1 and TRBJ2-1; D remains unclear. Germline-derived CDR1 and CDR2 are KGHDR and SFDVKD. This CDR3 contains 13 residues. Trimming removed 1 base from V and 4 bases from J, with 4 bases in between. CDR3 loop: CATSDLGYNEQFF. The DNA for the CDR3 is TGTGCCACCAGTGATTTAGGTTACAATGAGCAGTTCTTC.

The V call is TRBV7-3, the J call TRBJ2-1; 10 nucleotides match TRBD1. Trimming cost V 6 bases and J 8 bases; bases outside gene matches: 10. Germline V lookup: CDR1 SGHTA, CDR2 FQGTGA. CDR3 size: 15 residues. CDR3 sequence reads: CASRPQGQGLDEQFF. Here the CDR3 DNA reads TGTGCCAGCAGGCCCCAGGGACAGGGGCTCGATGAGCAGTTCTTC.

In its sample, this clonotype was seen many times. The rearrangement uses TRBV4-2 and TRBJ2-1, with TRBD2 matching 7 bases. The junction had 5 bases not matched to a gene; V was cut back by 3 bases and J by 9 bases. Germline CDR1 and CDR2: LGHNA and YNFKEQ. The CDR3 runs to 13 residues. The CDR3 is CASSQGGTGEQFF. Here the CDR3 DNA reads TGTGCCAGCAGCCAGGGGGGGACGGGTGAGCAGTTCTTC.

Ten or more counts support this clonotype. CDR3 sequence (DNA): TGCAGTGCTAGAAGAGAGGACAGCTCCTACGAGCAGTACTTC. Residues: CSARREDSSYEQYF. The V gene is TRBV20-1, the J gene TRBJ2-7; D may be TRBD1 (6 bases). The CDR3 has 14 amino acids. Germline lookup yields CDR1 DFQATT and CDR2 SNEGSKA (reference sequence). V gave up 2 bases and J gave up 0 bases, with 11 bases separating them.

This clonotype appeared many times. The J gene is TRBJ1-2, the V gene TRBV15, with 9 positions matching TRBD1. V lost 7 bases, J lost 6 bases, and 6 bases stayed unmatched. CDR3 size: 13 residues. Germline CDR1 is LNHNV and CDR2 is YYDKDF (reference sequence). CDR3 bases: TGTGCCACCAAGCGGAGGACAGGGGATGGCTACACCTTC. This gives the protein CATKRRTGDGYTF.

At least ten counts were recorded for this clonotype. The chain joins TRBV12-3 or TRBV12-4 to TRBJ2-4, with TRBD1 matching over 7 bases. After removal of 3 bases from V and 1 base from J, the junction contained 9 bases not matched to a gene. The CDR3 extends over 17 amino acids. CDR3 loop: CASSFGRGGEAKNIQYF. Here the CDR3 DNA reads TGTGCCAGCAGTTTTGGACGAGGGGGCGAGGCCAAAAACATTCAGTACTTC.

The chain employs TRBV5-1 and TRBJ1-1, with D tentatively TRBD1 (6 bases). This CDR3 is 14 amino acids long. The V end lost 2 bases, the J end lost 1 base, and 9 bases lay between the germline ends. CDR1 and CDR2 from the germline V gene are SGHRS and YFSETQ. CDR3 in DNA: TGCGCCAGCAGCTTAGAGACAGGGAACACTGAAGCTTTCTTT. It codes for CASSLETGNTEAFF. The whole variable domain, filled in from reference TRBV5-1 and TRBJ1-1, reads KAGVTQTPRYLIKTRGQQVTLSCSPISGHRSVSWYQQTPGQGLQFLFEYFSETQRNKGNFPGRFSGRQFSNSRSEMNVSTLELGDSALYLCASSLETGNTEAFFGQGTRLTVV.

This clonotype was seen more than once but under ten times. The chain is built from TRBV28 and TRBJ2-7, with a possible D match to TRBD1 (6 bases). V lost 6 bases and J lost 3, with 18 bases in between. The CDR3 loop spans 15 amino acids. The germline V gene has CDR1 MDHEN and CDR2 SYDVKM. The CDR3 here is CASRDLGQIGYEQYF. Here the CDR3 DNA reads TGTGCCAGCAGGGATCTCGGACAGATAGGCTACGAGCAGTACTTC.

This clonotype was picked up many times. The chain has TRBV3-1 and TRBJ2-3, with unresolved D. Between the trimmed V and J ends, which lost 5 bases and 7 bases, there was a span of 7 bases. Germline V CDR1 and CDR2: LGHDT, YNNKEL (reference sequence). The CDR3 contains 11 residues. This CDR3 is CASSSAYTQYF. The DNA of the CDR3 is TGTGCCAGCAGCTCAGCGTATACGCAGTATTTT.

The chain uses TRBV7-2 and TRBJ2-1, with 10 bases fitting TRBD2. In germline, CDR1 is SGHTA, CDR2 FQGNSA. This CDR3 contains 15 residues. V shed 5 bases, J shed 3 bases, and the junction held 4 bases outside the gene matches. Here the CDR3 DNA reads TGTGCCAGCAGCGGAATAGCGGGGGGCTACAATGAGCAGTTCTTC. Encoded protein: CASSGIAGGYNEQFF.

This clonotype was seen many times. The CDR3 here is CASSLFGTGSSTDTQYF. In nucleotides, the CDR3 is TGTGCCAGCAGTCTATTCGGGACAGGGAGCAGCACAGATACGCAGTATTTT. The V and J genes are TRBV27 and TRBJ2-3; 9 positions agree with TRBD1. Germline V gives CDR1 MNHEY, CDR2 SMNVEV (reference sequence). Trimming removed 5 bases from V and 0 bases from J; junction bases left unmatched: 9. The CDR3 is made up of 17 amino acids.

This clonotype has more than one count but fewer than ten. The CDR3 nucleotides are TGTGCCAGCAGTGATTTGCGGGGGGGCCCTGAGACCCAGTACTTC. It yields the protein CASSDLRGGPETQYF. The J gene is TRBJ2-5, the V gene TRBV2, with 9 bases identical to TRBD2. Germline values: CDR1 SNHLY, CDR2 FYNNEI. With V trimmed by 3 bases and J by 5 bases, 7 bases remained unmatched. CDR3 size: 15 residues.